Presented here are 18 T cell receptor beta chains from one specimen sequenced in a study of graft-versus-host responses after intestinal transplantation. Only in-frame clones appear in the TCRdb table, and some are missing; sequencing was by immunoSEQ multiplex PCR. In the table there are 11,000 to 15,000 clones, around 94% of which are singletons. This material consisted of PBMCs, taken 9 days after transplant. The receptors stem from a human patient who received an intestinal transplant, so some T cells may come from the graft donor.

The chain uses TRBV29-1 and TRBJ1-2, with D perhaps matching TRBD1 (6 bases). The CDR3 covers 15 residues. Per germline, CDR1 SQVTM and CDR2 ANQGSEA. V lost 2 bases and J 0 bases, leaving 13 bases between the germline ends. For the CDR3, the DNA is TGCAGCGTTGAAAGGGGGGGCTCATCTAACTATGGCTACACCTTC. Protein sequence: CSVERGGSSNYGYTF.

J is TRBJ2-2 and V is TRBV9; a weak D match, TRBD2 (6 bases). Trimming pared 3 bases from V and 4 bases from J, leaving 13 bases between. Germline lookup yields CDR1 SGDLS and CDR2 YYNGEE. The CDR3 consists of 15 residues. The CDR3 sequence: CASSAVRRGTGELFF. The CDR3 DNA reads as TGTGCCAGCAGCGCTGTCAGGAGGGGCACCGGGGAGCTGTTTTTT.

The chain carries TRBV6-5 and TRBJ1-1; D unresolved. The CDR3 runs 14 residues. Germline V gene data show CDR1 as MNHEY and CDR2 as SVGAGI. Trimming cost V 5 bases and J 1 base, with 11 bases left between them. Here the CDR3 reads CASSLSGWNTEAFF. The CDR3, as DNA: TGTGCCAGCAGTCTCTCCGGCTGGAACACTGAAGCTTTCTTT.

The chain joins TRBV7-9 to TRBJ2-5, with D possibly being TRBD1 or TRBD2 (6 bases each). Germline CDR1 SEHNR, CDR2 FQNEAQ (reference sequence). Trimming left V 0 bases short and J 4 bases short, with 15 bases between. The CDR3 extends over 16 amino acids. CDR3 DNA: TGTGCCAGCAGCTTAGCTTCGGGGGCGCCCCTAGAGACCCAGTACTTC. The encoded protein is CASSLASGAPLETQYF.

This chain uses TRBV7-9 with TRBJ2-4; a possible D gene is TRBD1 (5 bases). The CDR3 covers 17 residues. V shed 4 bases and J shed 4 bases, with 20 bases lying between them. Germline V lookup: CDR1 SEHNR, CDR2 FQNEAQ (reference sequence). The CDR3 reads CASSSYRQTPSKNIQYF. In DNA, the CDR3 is TGTGCCAGCAGCTCCTACCGACAGACACCATCAAAAAACATTCAGTACTTC.

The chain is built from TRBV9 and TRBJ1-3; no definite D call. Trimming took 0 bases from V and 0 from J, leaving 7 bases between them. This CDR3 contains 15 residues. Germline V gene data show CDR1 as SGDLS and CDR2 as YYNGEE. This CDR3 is CASSVAWGSGNTIYF. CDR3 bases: TGTGCCAGCAGCGTAGCCTGGGGCTCTGGAAACACCATATATTTT.

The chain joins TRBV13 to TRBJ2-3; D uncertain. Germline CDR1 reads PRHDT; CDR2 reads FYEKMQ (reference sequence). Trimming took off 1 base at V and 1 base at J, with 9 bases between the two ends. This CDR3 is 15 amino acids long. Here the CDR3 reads CASSLVAQGTDTQYF. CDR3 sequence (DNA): TGTGCCAGCAGCTTAGTTGCTCAGGGCACAGATACGCAGTATTTT.

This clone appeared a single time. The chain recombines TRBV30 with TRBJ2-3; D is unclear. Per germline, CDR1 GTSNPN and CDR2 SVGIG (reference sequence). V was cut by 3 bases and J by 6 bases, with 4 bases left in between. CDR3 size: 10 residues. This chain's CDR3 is CAWRADTQYF. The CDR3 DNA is TGTGCCTGGAGGGCGGATACGCAGTATTTT. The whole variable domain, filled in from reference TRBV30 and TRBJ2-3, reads SQTIHQWPATLVQPVGSPLSLECTVEGTSNPNLYWYRQAAGRGLQLLFYSVGIGQISSEVPQNLSASRPQDRQFILSSKKLLLSDSGFYLCAWRADTQYFGPGTRLTVL.

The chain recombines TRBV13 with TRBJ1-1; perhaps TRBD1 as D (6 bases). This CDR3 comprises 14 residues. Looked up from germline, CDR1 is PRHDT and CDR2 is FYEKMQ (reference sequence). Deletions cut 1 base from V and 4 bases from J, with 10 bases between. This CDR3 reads CASSLEQGRTEAFF. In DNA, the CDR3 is TGTGCCAGCAGCTTAGAGCAGGGGCGCACTGAAGCTTTCTTT.

The CDR3 protein is CASSQGPSGSSDTQYF. CDR3 DNA: TGTGCCAGCAGTCAAGGGCCTAGCGGGAGCTCAGATACGCAGTATTTT. The gene calls are TRBV6-1 and TRBJ2-3, with 10 bases fitting TRBD2. Per the germline V gene, CDR1 is MNHNS and CDR2 is SASEGT. Trimming took 5 bases from V and 4 from J; bases not matched to a gene: 9. This CDR3 region has 16 residues.

CDR3 protein: CASSAGTVNNEQFF. The DNA of the CDR3 is TGTGCCAGCAGCGCCGGGACAGTCAACAATGAGCAGTTCTTC. The genes are TRBV9 and TRBJ2-1; 7 bases fit TRBD1. J gave up 5 bases and V 3 bases, and 5 bases lay outside the gene matches. Germline CDR1 is SGDLS and CDR2 is YYNGEE. This CDR3 is built from 14 residues. The full variable domain, its missing parts supplied by reference TRBV9 and TRBJ2-1, is DSGVTQTPKHLITATGQRVTLRCSPRSGDLSVYWYQQSLDQGLQFLIQYYNGEERAKGNILERFSAQQFPDLHSELNLSSLELGDSALYFCASSAGTVNNEQFFGPGTRLTVL.

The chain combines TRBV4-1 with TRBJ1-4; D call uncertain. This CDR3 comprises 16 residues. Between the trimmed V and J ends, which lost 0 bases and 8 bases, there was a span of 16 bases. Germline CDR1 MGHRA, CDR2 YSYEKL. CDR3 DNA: TGCGCCAGCAGCCAAGAAGTTAGTTGGTCCGAGGAAAAACTGTTTTTT. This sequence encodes CASSQEVSWSEEKLFF.

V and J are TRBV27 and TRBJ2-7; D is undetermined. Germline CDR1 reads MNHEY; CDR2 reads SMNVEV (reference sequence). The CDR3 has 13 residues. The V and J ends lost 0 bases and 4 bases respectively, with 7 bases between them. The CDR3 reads CASSLSPLYEQYF. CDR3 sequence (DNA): TGTGCCAGCAGTTTATCTCCCCTTTACGAGCAGTACTTC.

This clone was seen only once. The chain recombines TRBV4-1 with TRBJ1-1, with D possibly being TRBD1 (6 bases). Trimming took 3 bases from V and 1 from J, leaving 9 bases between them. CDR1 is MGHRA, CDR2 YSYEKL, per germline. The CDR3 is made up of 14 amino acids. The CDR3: CASSQVRGNTEAFF. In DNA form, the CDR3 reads TGCGCCAGCAGCCAGGTCAGGGGGAACACTGAAGCTTTCTTT.

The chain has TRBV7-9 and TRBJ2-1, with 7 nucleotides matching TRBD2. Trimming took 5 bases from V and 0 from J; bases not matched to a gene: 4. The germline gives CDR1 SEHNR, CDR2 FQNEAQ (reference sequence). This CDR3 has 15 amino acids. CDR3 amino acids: CASSAPGGSYNEQFF. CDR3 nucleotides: TGTGCCAGCAGCGCCCCGGGGGGCTCCTACAATGAGCAGTTCTTC.

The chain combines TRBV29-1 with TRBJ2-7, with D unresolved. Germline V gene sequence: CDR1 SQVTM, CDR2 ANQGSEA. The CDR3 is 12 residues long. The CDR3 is CRHKLSAYEQYF. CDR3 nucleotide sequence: TGCAGACACAAACTATCCGCCTACGAGCAGTACTTC.

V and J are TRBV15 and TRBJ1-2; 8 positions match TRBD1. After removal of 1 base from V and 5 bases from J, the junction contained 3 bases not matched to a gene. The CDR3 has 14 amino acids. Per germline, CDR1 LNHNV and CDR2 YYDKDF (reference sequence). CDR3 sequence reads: CATSRATGGYGYTF. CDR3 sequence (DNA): TGTGCCACCAGCAGAGCCACAGGGGGTTATGGCTACACCTTC. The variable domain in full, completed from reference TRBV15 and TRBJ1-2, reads DAMVIQNPRYQVTQFGKPVTLSCSQTLNHNVMYWYQQKSSQAPKLLFHYYDKDFNNEADTPDNFQSRRPNTSFCFLDIRSPGLGDTAMYLCATSRATGGYGYTFGSGTRLTVV.

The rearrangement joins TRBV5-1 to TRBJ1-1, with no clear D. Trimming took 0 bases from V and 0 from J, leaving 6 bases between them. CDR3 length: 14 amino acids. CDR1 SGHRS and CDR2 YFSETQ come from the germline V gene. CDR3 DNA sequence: TGCGCCAGCAGCTTGGGTCCATTGAACACTGAAGCTTTCTTT. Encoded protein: CASSLGPLNTEAFF.